The clone carrying this T cell receptor (beta chain) was found a few times. The CDR3 end falls 3 residues outside the read, so it is completed with the germline J gene. Germline loops: CDR1 GTSNPN, CDR2 SVGIG (reference sequence). CDR3 size: 14 residues. The source of the sample is a study of T cell clonality in common variable immunodeficiency. The table came from immunoSEQ multiplex PCR; TCRdb's copy has only in-frame clones and leaves some out. The data show about 39,000 clones, with none appearing a single time. This clonotype originated in a person aged 18 to 69 in good health. The chain uses TRBV30 and TRBJ1-2; 7 bases match TRBD1. Material: peripheral blood mononuclear cells. The part of the CDR3 DNA that was read is TGTGCCTGGACCCTGGGACAGAGTAAAAACATC. The encoded protein is CAWTLGQSKNI. The entire CDR3 sequence reads CAWTLGQSKNIYTF.